Listed here are 8 T cell receptor beta chains from one sample, sequenced in a study of cytomegalovirus exposure and HLA in healthy donors. PCR was performed using 60 Vbeta and 13 Jbeta primers. Sequencing used immunoSEQ multiplex PCR; TCRdb keeps in-frame clones, though not all of them. The sample includes about 200,000 clones, 75% to 85% seen only once; the top ten take approximately 0.4%. The sample taken for sequencing was PBMCs. These receptors were collected from a male donor in good health and CMV-seropositive.

The V and J genes are TRBV5-5 and TRBJ1-5, with unresolved D. V was trimmed by 7 bases and J by 0 bases, leaving 29 bases between them. Per the germline V gene, CDR1 is SGHKS and CDR2 is YYEKEE (reference sequence). This CDR3 has 20 amino acids. In nucleotides, the CDR3 is TGTGCCAGCGGAGGCCAGAGCCGACCACCGAGAAATGATAGCAATCAGCCCCAGCATTTT. Its translation is CASGGQSRPPRNDSNQPQHF.

This clone was seen only a few times. This chain links TRBV6-5 with TRBJ2-7; D is ambiguous. The CDR3 runs to 13 residues. Germline assignment: CDR1 MNHEY and CDR2 SVGAGI. V was clipped by 6 bases and J by 7 bases, with 16 bases between them. CDR3 region: CASSPPAVREQYF. Here the CDR3 DNA reads TGTGCCAGCAGCCCCCCCGCCGTTCGGGAGCAGTACTTC.

The chain couples TRBV18 to TRBJ1-1; possibly TRBD1 for D (5 bases). The CDR3 totals 14 residues. From germline, CDR1 is KGHSH and CDR2 LQKENI. V was cut by 3 bases and J by 3 bases, with 11 bases left in between. CDR3 protein: CASSPGGIDTEAFF. The CDR3 nucleotides are TGTGCCAGCTCACCCGGGGGGATAGACACTGAAGCTTTCTTT. The whole variable domain, filled in from reference TRBV18 and TRBJ1-1, reads NAGVMQNPRHLVRRRGQEARLRCSPMKGHSHVYWYRQLPEEGLKFMVYLQKENIIDESGMPKERFSAEFPKEGPSILRIQQVVRGDSAAYFCASSPGGIDTEAFFGQGTRLTVV.

The rearrangement links TRBV7-2 to TRBJ1-1, with D tentatively TRBD1 (6 bases). Germline V gene data show CDR1 as SGHTA and CDR2 as FQGNSA. The CDR3 contains 15 residues. The V end was cut by 1 base, the J end by 3 bases, with 12 bases between. The CDR3, as DNA: TGTGCCAGCAGCTTAGTCAGGGGAATCGACACTGAAGCTTTCTTT. As protein: CASSLVRGIDTEAFF.

This chain uses TRBV7-8 with TRBJ2-7; perhaps TRBD2 as D (5 bases). Trimming removed 6 bases at V and 7 bases at J, with 10 bases between. Germline V gene lookup returns CDR1 SGHVS and CDR2 FQNEAQ. The CDR3 loop spans 11 amino acids. The CDR3 DNA reads as TGTGCCAGCAGTCCTACGGGGGAGCAGTACTTC. Protein sequence: CASSPTGEQYF.

V gene TRBV11-2 combines with J gene TRBJ1-4, with D unclear. Trimming stripped 4 bases from V and 7 bases from J, with 16 bases between. Germline loops: CDR1 SGHAT, CDR2 FQNNGV. The CDR3 contains 15 residues. This CDR3 reads CASSYSGDGVEKLFF. The CDR3 DNA reads TGTGCCAGCAGCTACTCAGGCGACGGTGTTGAAAAACTGTTTTTT. Full variable domain (rest looked up from reference TRBV11-2 and TRBJ1-4): EAGVAQSPRYKIIEKRQSVAFWCNPISGHATLYWYQQILGQGPKLLIQFQNNGVVDDSQLPKDRFSAERLKGVDSTLKIQPAKLEDSAVYLCASSYSGDGVEKLFFGSGTQLSVL.

The chain recombines TRBV6-6 with TRBJ2-7; D remains unclear. The germline CDR1 and CDR2 sequences are MNHNY and SVGAGI (reference sequence). This CDR3 has 15 residues. The ends were cut back, 0 bases at V and 7 bases at J, with 16 bases in the middle. The CDR3 protein is CASSYSNPFPGEQYF. In nucleotides, the CDR3 is TGTGCCAGCAGTTACTCGAATCCCTTCCCCGGGGAGCAGTACTTC.

This chain links TRBV5-1 with TRBJ2-1; D ambiguous. Germline CDR1 is SGHRS and CDR2 is YFSETQ. V gave up 2 bases and J gave up 3 bases, with 12 bases separating them. CDR3 length: 15 amino acids. CDR3 nucleotide sequence: TGCGCCAGCAGCTTTGTATCGTCCGGCTACAATGAGCAGTTCTTC. Its translation is CASSFVSSGYNEQFF. Drawing the rest from reference TRBV5-1 and TRBJ2-1, the complete variable domain is KAGVTQTPRYLIKTRGQQVTLSCSPISGHRSVSWYQQTPGQGLQFLFEYFSETQRNKGNFPGRFSGRQFSNSRSEMNVSTLELGDSALYLCASSFVSSGYNEQFFGPGTRLTVL.